Following are 27 T cell receptor beta chains from one sample sequenced in a study of blood T cell repertoires in COVID-19. Method: immunoSEQ multiplex PCR; TCRdb's copy keeps in-frame clones and lacks some. The sample yields fewer than 250,000 clones, roughly 84% seen once. The sample taken for sequencing was PBMCs or T cells enriched from blood (not recorded which). Source of these receptors: a man aged 25 to 40 in a cohort exposed to, infected with or recovered from COVID-19 (not recorded which).

V gene TRBV7-8 combines with J gene TRBJ2-1; 7 bases are shared with TRBD2. Losses at the gene ends were 5 bases for V and 4 bases for J; bases not matched to a gene: 8. Germline CDR1 SGHVS, CDR2 FQNEAQ. The CDR3 has 15 residues. CDR3 bases: TGTGCCAGCAGCCACGGGACTATAAATTACAATGAGCAGTTCTTC. It yields the protein CASSHGTINYNEQFF.

The chain employs TRBV7-6 and TRBJ2-7; weak D call: TRBD2 (6 bases). Deletions cut 5 bases from V and 3 bases from J, with 29 bases between. Germline-derived CDR1 and CDR2 are SGHVS and FNYEAQ. The CDR3 runs to 19 residues. The DNA for the CDR3 is TGTGCCAGCAGCCCGCGAAAGAGGAGGGTTTCGGGTCTGCGCTACGAGCAGTACTTC. Protein sequence: CASSPRKRRVSGLRYEQYF.

This clone is a singleton in its sample. The J gene is TRBJ2-1, the V gene TRBV28; 12 nucleotides agree with TRBD2. V shed 5 bases, J shed 7 bases, and the junction held 15 bases outside the gene matches. CDR1 and CDR2 from the germline V gene are MDHEN and SYDVKM. The CDR3 has 18 residues. The CDR3 DNA sequence: TGTGCCAGCAGTCTTACCCGACTAGCGGGAGCCACCCGGAATGAGCAGTTCTTC. Amino acids: CASSLTRLAGATRNEQFF.

This chain links TRBV5-1 with TRBJ2-7, with 9 nucleotides matching TRBD2. This CDR3 spans 17 amino acids. J lost 7 bases, V lost 0 bases, and 14 bases had no gene match. The germline V gene encodes CDR1 SGHRS and CDR2 YFSETQ. CDR3 DNA sequence: TGCGCCAGCAGCTTGGCCGTGGCGGGAGGGCCTCCCGAGGAGCAGTACTTC. Its translation: CASSLAVAGGPPEEQYF.

The chain recombines TRBV5-1 with TRBJ1-2; the D is unclear. Trimming removed 4 bases at V and 0 bases at J, with 4 bases between. Germline loops: CDR1 SGHRS, CDR2 YFSETQ. The CDR3 has 12 residues. The CDR3 DNA reads TGCGCCAGCAGCACGGCTAACTATGGCTACACCTTC. Its translation: CASSTANYGYTF.

This chain uses TRBV27 with TRBJ2-3, with a possible D match to TRBD2 (6 bases). Germline CDR1 MNHEY, CDR2 SMNVEV (reference sequence). This CDR3 is built from 15 residues. V lost 3 bases and J 4 bases, leaving 14 bases between the germline ends. The DNA for the CDR3 is TGTGCCAGCAGTTTCGTTGGGCCGGGGGCAGATACGCAGTATTTT. Translating it yields CASSFVGPGADTQYF.

The V and J genes are TRBV3-1 (or the pseudogene TRBV3-2) and TRBJ2-3; 9 nucleotides agree with TRBD2. This CDR3 is 17 amino acids long. Germline CDR1 and CDR2: LGHDT and YNNKEL (reference sequence). J lost 3 bases, V lost 2 bases, and 9 bases had no gene match. CDR3 nucleotide sequence: TGTGCCAGCAGCCAAATTACTAGCGGGCCCGAAACAGATACGCAGTATTTT. Protein sequence: CASSQITSGPETDTQYF.

This chain links TRBV9 with TRBJ2-1; TRBD1 might be the D (7 bases). V was cut by 7 bases and J by 3 bases, with 17 bases left in between. Per the germline V gene, CDR1 is SGDLS and CDR2 is YYNGEE. This CDR3 is built from 15 residues. CDR3 nucleotides: TGTGCCAGCGGAAGGGGAGGACAGGTCTACAATGAGCAGTTCTTC. Protein product: CASGRGGQVYNEQFF.

The rearrangement joins TRBV9 to TRBJ2-2; D remains unclear. Germline V lookup: CDR1 SGDLS, CDR2 YYNGEE. This CDR3 is built from 16 residues. The V and J ends lost 0 bases and 6 bases respectively, with 15 bases between them. The CDR3 DNA is TGTGCCAGCAGCGTAGGGCTTGATCGGGTAGCCGGGGAGCTGTTTTTT. Translated: CASSVGLDRVAGELFF.

This rearrangement joins TRBV15 to TRBJ2-7, with D maybe TRBD1 (6 bases). Trimming took 3 bases from V and 2 from J, leaving 11 bases between them. The CDR3 has 14 residues. Germline V gives CDR1 LNHNV, CDR2 YYDKDF (reference sequence). The CDR3 sequence is CATSSTDRTYEQYF. The CDR3 bases are TGTGCCACCAGCAGCACGGACAGAACCTACGAGCAGTACTTC.

The chain uses TRBV5-1 and TRBJ2-5; 7 bases are shared with TRBD1. Per germline, CDR1 SGHRS and CDR2 YFSETQ. The CDR3 length is 15 residues. Trimming cost V 4 bases and J 2 bases; bases outside gene matches: 8. The CDR3 nucleotides read TGCGCCAGCAGCCCACTCCCGGGACAGCAAGAGACCCAGTACTTC. Its protein product is CASSPLPGQQETQYF.

The chain links TRBV7-9 to TRBJ2-7, with D maybe TRBD2 (7 bases). Trimming removed 4 bases from V and 6 bases from J, with 19 bases in between. Germline V lookup: CDR1 SEHNR, CDR2 FQNEAQ (reference sequence). The CDR3 has 15 amino acids. The chain's CDR3 is CASSSRAGAGREQYF. CDR3 nucleotides: TGTGCCAGCAGCTCACGCGCGGGGGCAGGTCGCGAGCAGTACTTC.

The chain recombines TRBV9 with TRBJ1-5; weak D call: TRBD1 (6 bases). The CDR3 is 15 amino acids. V lost 4 bases and J 4 bases, leaving 15 bases between the germline ends. In germline, CDR1 is SGDLS, CDR2 YYNGEE. CDR3 region: CASSPVDSLNQPQHF. CDR3 nucleotides: TGTGCCAGCAGCCCGGTGGACAGCCTGAATCAGCCCCAGCATTTT.

CDR3 sequence (DNA): TGTGCCAGCAGCTTAGGGGCGTCGGGAGGCGGAGAGACCCAGTACTTC. Encoded protein: CASSLGASGGGETQYF. This rearrangement joins TRBV11-2 to TRBJ2-5, with TRBD2 matching over 7 bases. Trimming cost V 1 base and J 4 bases; bases outside gene matches: 9. In germline, CDR1 is SGHAT, CDR2 FQNNGV. CDR3 size: 16 residues. The full variable domain, in which reference TRBV11-2 and TRBJ2-5 provide the parts outside the CDR3, is EAGVAQSPRYKIIEKRQSVAFWCNPISGHATLYWYQQILGQGPKLLIQFQNNGVVDDSQLPKDRFSAERLKGVDSTLKIQPAKLEDSAVYLCASSLGASGGGETQYFGPGTRLLVL.

V gene TRBV11-2 combines with J gene TRBJ2-7; 7 bases align to TRBD2. J lost 3 bases, V lost 2 bases, and 13 bases had no gene match. CDR1 and CDR2 from the germline V gene are SGHAT and FQNNGV. The length of the CDR3 is 17 residues. In DNA form, the CDR3 reads TGTGCCAGCAGCTTAACTCAGACAGACCGGGACTACTACGAGCAGTACTTC. Protein product: CASSLTQTDRDYYEQYF.

The rearrangement uses TRBV7-6 and TRBJ2-2, with TRBD2 identical over 11 bases. V dropped 1 base and J dropped 5; count of bases not matched to a gene: 21. In germline, CDR1 is SGHVS, CDR2 FNYEAQ. This CDR3 contains 22 residues. CDR3 amino acids: CASSLGPLSASGRPPLTGELFF. CDR3 nucleotide sequence: TGTGCCAGCAGCTTAGGCCCCCTGTCGGCTAGCGGGAGGCCCCCCCTGACCGGGGAGCTGTTTTTT.

The gene calls are TRBV11-3 and TRBJ2-7, with D possibly being TRBD2 (6 bases). The CDR3 extends over 16 amino acids. Trimming took off 5 bases at V and 5 bases at J, with 22 bases between the two ends. In germline, CDR1 is SGHNT, CDR2 YENEEA. In nucleotides, the CDR3 is TGTGCCAGCAGCCGCCGGGGCGGGGCCCCGAAAAACGAGCAGTACTTC. Translating gives CASSRRGGAPKNEQYF. The variable domain in full, completed from reference TRBV11-3 and TRBJ2-7, reads EAGVVQSPRYKIIEKKQPVAFWCNPISGHNTLYWYLQNLGQGPELLIRYENEEAVDDSQLPKDRFSAERLKGVDSTLKIQPAELGDSAVYLCASSRRGGAPKNEQYFGPGTRLTVT.

Only one count was recorded for this clone. The rearrangement links TRBV19 to TRBJ1-2; the D gene is possibly TRBD1 (6 bases). Trimming took off 4 bases at V and 8 bases at J, with 20 bases between the two ends. CDR3 size: 15 residues. Germline V gene sequence: CDR1 LNHDA, CDR2 SQIVND (reference sequence). This chain's CDR3 is CASSRFGQPIGGYTF. The CDR3 DNA reads as TGTGCCAGTAGTAGGTTCGGACAGCCTATAGGCGGCTACACCTTC. Combining the CDR3 with reference TRBV19 and TRBJ1-2 gives the whole variable domain DGGITQSPKYLFRKEGQNVTLSCEQNLNHDAMYWYRQDPGQGLRLIYYSQIVNDFQKGDIAEGYSVSREKKESFPLTVTSAQKNPTAFYLCASSRFGQPIGGYTFGSGTRLTVV.

The chain carries TRBV6-5 and TRBJ1-1, with D possibly matching TRBD1 (6 bases). The germline V and J ends were trimmed by 0 bases and 6 bases, with 14 bases remaining between them. CDR1 and CDR2 (germline): MNHEY, SVGAGI. The CDR3 consists of 15 residues. The CDR3, as DNA: TGTGCCAGCAGTTACTCGACAGGACGACTCTCTGAAGCTTTCTTT. Its translation: CASSYSTGRLSEAFF.

The chain has TRBV2 and TRBJ2-7; no firm D call. The CDR3 has 14 residues. V was trimmed by 1 base and J by 2 bases, leaving 9 bases between them. CDR1 and CDR2 from the germline V gene are SNHLY and FYNNEI. In DNA, the CDR3 is TGTGCCAGCAGTGAAGGGGCGATTACCTACGAGCAGTACTTC. Protein: CASSEGAITYEQYF.

The rearrangement joins TRBV28 to TRBJ1-6, with TRBD1 matching over 8 bases. CDR3 length equals 15 residues. Germline loops: CDR1 MDHEN, CDR2 SYDVKM. V was pared by 3 bases and J by 5 bases, with 3 bases of the junction left unmatched. CDR3 region: CASSLATGDNSPLHF. The CDR3 DNA sequence: TGTGCCAGCAGTTTGGCGACAGGGGATAATTCACCCCTCCACTTT.

The J gene is TRBJ1-1, the V gene TRBV28; no firm D call. Trimming left V 3 bases short and J 4 bases short, with 12 bases between. Germline loops: CDR1 MDHEN, CDR2 SYDVKM. There are 14 residues in the CDR3. The CDR3 protein is CASSLEGLGTEAFF. The CDR3 region has the DNA TGTGCCAGCAGTTTGGAGGGTCTGGGCACTGAAGCTTTCTTT. Full variable domain (outside the CDR3, taken from reference TRBV28 and TRBJ1-1): DVKVTQSSRYLVKRTGEKVFLECVQDMDHENMFWYRQDPGLGLRLIYFSYDVKMKEKGDIPEGYSVSREKKERFSLILESASTNQTSMYLCASSLEGLGTEAFFGQGTRLTVV.

The chain joins TRBV7-3 to TRBJ2-7; TRBD2 matches 9 bases. From germline, CDR1 is SGHTA and CDR2 FQGTGA. Trimming at V came to 2 bases and at J to 5 bases, leaving 10 bases not matched to a gene. This CDR3 contains 16 residues. This chain's CDR3 is CASSLAGGLALHEQYF. In DNA form, the CDR3 reads TGTGCCAGCAGCTTAGCAGGGGGACTAGCACTCCACGAGCAGTACTTC.

The chain employs TRBV29-1 and TRBJ2-7, with 7 bases identical to TRBD2. The J segment lost 0 bases and the V segment lost 5 bases, leaving 7 bases of the junction unmatched. This CDR3 comprises 14 residues. Looked up from germline, CDR1 is SQVTM and CDR2 is ANQGSEA. CDR3 nucleotides: TGCAGCGTTCACCCGGGCGGGAGCTCCTACGAGCAGTACTTC. It translates to CSVHPGGSSYEQYF.

This clone occurred many times. V usage is TRBV19 and J usage is TRBJ1-4, with a tentative D call TRBD1 (6 bases). The CDR3 totals 15 residues. The ends were cut back, 5 bases at V and 3 bases at J, with 13 bases in the middle. Germline CDR1 reads LNHDA; CDR2 reads SQIVND (reference sequence). Here the CDR3 DNA reads TGTGCCAGTAGTTCCGACAGGTCGGCTAATGAAAAACTGTTTTTT. Its translation: CASSSDRSANEKLFF.

The rearrangement uses TRBV10-3 and TRBJ2-1; 8 bases are shared with TRBD2. This CDR3 has 14 residues. Trimming took 9 bases from V and 5 from J; bases not matched to a gene: 9. CDR1 is ENHRY, CDR2 SYGVKD, per germline. CDR3 amino acids: CAMASGSSHNEQFF. DNA of the CDR3: TGTGCCATGGCAAGCGGGAGTTCCCACAATGAGCAGTTCTTC.

The V and J genes are TRBV6-5 and TRBJ1-1; D may be TRBD1 (5 bases). Trimming took 6 bases from V and 5 from J, leaving 16 bases between them. The germline V gene has CDR1 MNHEY and CDR2 SVGAGI. This CDR3 has 14 amino acids. For the CDR3, the DNA is TGTGCCAGCAGCTCGGGACTTCCGCGGACTGAAGCTTTCTTT. It encodes CASSSGLPRTEAFF.